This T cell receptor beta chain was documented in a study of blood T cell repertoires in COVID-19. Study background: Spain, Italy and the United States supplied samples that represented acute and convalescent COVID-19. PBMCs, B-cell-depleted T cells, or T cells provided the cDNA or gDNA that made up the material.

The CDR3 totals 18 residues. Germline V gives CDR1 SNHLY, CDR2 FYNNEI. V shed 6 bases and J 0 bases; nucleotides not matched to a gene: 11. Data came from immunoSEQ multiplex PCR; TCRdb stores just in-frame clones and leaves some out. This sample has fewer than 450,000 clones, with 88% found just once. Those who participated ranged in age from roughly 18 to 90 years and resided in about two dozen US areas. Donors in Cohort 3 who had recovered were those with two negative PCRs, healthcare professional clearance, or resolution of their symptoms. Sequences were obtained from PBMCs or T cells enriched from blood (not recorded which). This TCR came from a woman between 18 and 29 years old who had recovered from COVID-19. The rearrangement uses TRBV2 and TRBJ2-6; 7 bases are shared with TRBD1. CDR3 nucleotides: TGTGCCAGCAGCGGCGACAGGGACCTGAACTCTGGGGCCAACGTCCTGACTTTC. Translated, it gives CASSGDRDLNSGANVLTF.